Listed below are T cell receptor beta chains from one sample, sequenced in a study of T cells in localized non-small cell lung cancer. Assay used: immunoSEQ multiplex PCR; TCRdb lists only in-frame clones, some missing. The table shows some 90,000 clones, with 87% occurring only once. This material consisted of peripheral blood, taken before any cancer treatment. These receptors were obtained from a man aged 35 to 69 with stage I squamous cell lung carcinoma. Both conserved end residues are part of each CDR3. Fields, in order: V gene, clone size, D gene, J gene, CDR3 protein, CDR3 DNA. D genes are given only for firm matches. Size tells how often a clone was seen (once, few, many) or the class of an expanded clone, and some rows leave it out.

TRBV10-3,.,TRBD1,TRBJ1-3,CAISSGQSTGNTIYF,TGTGCTATCAGTTCGGGACAGTCGACTGGAAACACCATATATTTT
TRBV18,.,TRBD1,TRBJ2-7,CASSPGQTHYEQYF,TGTGCCAGCTCACCGGGACAGACCCACTACGAGCAGTACTTC
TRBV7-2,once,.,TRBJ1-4,CASSPRLAALNEKLFF,TGTGCCAGCAGCCCCAGGTTGGCAGCCCTAAATGAAAAACTGTTTTTT
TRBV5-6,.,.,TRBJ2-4,CASSLEGIAKNIQYF,TGTGCCAGCAGCTTGGAAGGGATAGCCAAAAACATTCAGTACTTC
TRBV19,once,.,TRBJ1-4,CASSPGGGREKLFF,TGTGCCAGTAGTCCTGGGGGGGGCAGGGAAAAACTGTTTTTT
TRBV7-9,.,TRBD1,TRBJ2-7,CASSFTGTGNSYEQYF,TGTGCCAGCAGCTTTACCGGGACAGGGAATAGTTACGAGCAGTACTTC
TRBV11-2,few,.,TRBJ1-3,CASIDRRAGNTIYF,TGTGCCAGCATTGACAGGAGAGCTGGAAACACCATATATTTT
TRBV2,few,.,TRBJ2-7,CASTRTAAYEQYF,TGTGCCAGCACCAGGACAGCAGCCTACGAGCAGTACTTC
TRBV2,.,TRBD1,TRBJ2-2,CASKKGQGGHTGELFF,TGTGCCAGCAAGAAGGGACAGGGTGGGCACACCGGGGAGCTGTTTTTT
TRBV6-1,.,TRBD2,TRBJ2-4,CASSGSGGENIQYF,TGTGCCAGCAGTGGGTCGGGGGGGGAAAACATTCAGTACTTC
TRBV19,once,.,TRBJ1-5,CASSSLLGSSNQPQHF,TGTGCCAGTAGTTCCCTGCTGGGTTCTAGCAATCAGCCCCAGCATTTT
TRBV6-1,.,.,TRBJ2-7,CASSGLLGGGGYEQYF,TGTGCCAGCAGTGGACTCCTCGGGGGCGGAGGCTACGAGCAGTACTTC
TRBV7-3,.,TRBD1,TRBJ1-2,CASSAYGTGGIFTYTF,TGTGCCAGCAGCGCGTACGGCACAGGGGGGATCTTTACCTACACCTTC
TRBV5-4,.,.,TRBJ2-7,CASSSESYGSYEQYF,TGTGCCAGCAGCTCCGAGAGTTACGGCTCCTACGAGCAGTACTTC
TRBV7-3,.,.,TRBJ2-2,CASSPTRTITGELFF,TGTGCCAGCAGCCCGACACGAACTATCACCGGGGAGCTGTTTTTT
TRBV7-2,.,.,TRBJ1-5,CASSLYNQPQHF,TGTGCCAGCAGCTTATACAATCAGCCCCAGCATTTT
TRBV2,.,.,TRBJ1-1,CASSEKRLGMNTEAFF,TGTGCCAGCAGTGAGAAGAGGCTGGGGATGAACACTGAAGCTTTCTTT
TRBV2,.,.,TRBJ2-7,CASRVGPGEQYF,TGTGCCAGCAGAGTGGGACCGGGCGAGCAGTACTTC
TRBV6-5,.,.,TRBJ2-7,CASSYSRGEQYF,TGTGCCAGCAGTTACTCCAGGGGCGAGCAGTACTTC
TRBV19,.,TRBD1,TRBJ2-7,CASRDRAKTYEQYF,TGTGCCAGTAGGGACAGGGCGAAGACCTACGAGCAGTACTTC
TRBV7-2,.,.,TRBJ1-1,CASSLGVSVTEAFF,TGTGCCAGCAGCTTAGGCGTCTCAGTCACTGAAGCTTTCTTT
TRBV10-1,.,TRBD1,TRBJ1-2,CATLDRVHGYTF,TGCGCCACCCTTGACAGGGTGCATGGCTACACCTTC
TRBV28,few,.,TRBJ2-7,CASSPGGYEQYF,TGTGCCAGCTCCCCTGGGGGCTACGAGCAGTACTTC
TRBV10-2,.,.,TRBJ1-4,CASSGGMGEKLFF,TGCGCCAGCAGTGGCGGTATGGGGGAAAAACTGTTTTTT
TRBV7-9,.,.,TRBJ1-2,CASSSQTISYGYTF,TGTGCCAGCAGCTCCCAGACAATCAGCTATGGCTACACCTTC
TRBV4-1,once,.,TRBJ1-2,CASSVPRQEGYTF,TGCGCCAGCAGCGTCCCCCGACAGGAGGGCTACACCTTC
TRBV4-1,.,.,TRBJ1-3,CASSQTSGNTIYF,TGCGCCAGCAGCCAGACCTCTGGAAACACCATATATTTT
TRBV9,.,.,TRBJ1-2,CASSVGQNYGYTF,TGTGCCAGCAGCGTAGGACAGAACTATGGCTACACCTTC
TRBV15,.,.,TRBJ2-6,CATSGKGAGANVLTF,TGTGCCACCAGCGGCAAGGGGGCTGGGGCCAACGTCCTGACTTTC
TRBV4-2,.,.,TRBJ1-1,CASSQVAVNTEAFF,TGTGCCAGCAGCCAAGTCGCAGTGAACACTGAAGCTTTCTTT
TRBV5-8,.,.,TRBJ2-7,CASSFHRVTAYEQYF,TGTGCCAGCAGTTTTCACAGGGTTACGGCCTACGAGCAGTACTTC
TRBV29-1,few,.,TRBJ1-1,CSAGDQMNTEAFF,TGCAGCGCCGGGGACCAGATGAACACTGAAGCTTTCTTT
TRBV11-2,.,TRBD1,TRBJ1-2,CASSADRGTGYGYTF,TGTGCCAGCAGCGCAGACAGGGGAACGGGCTATGGCTACACCTTC
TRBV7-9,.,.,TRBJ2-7,CASSFPYGSPPYEQYF,TGTGCCAGCAGCTTCCCGTATGGCTCTCCTCCCTACGAGCAGTACTTC
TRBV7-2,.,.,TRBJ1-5,CASSLAGNSNQPQHF,TGTGCCAGCAGCTTAGCAGGGAATAGCAATCAGCCCCAGCATTTT
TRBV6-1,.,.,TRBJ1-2,CASSEVAGSNYGYTF,TGTGCCAGCAGTGAAGTGGCAGGGTCGAACTATGGCTACACCTTC
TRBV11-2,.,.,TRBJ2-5,CASTPGGQETQYF,TGTGCCAGCACCCCCGGGGGTCAAGAGACCCAGTACTTC
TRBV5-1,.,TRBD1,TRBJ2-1,CASSLAWYEDRGRHEQFF,TGCGCCAGCAGCTTGGCCTGGTACGAGGACAGGGGGCGCCATGAGCAGTTCTTC
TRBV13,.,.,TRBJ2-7,CASSLWAGVNYEQYF,TGTGCCAGCAGCTTATGGGCAGGGGTGAACTACGAGCAGTACTTC
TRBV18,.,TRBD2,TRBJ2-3,CASSTTFNHGLRGGTDTQYF,TGTGCCAGCTCTACCACATTTAACCATGGCTTGCGGGGGGGCACAGATACGCAGTATTTT
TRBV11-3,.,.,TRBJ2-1,CASSPRDSYNEQFF,TGTGCCAGCAGCCCCCGGGACTCCTACAATGAGCAGTTCTTC
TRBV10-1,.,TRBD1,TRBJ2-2,CASSLTGGGQVTGELFF,TGCGCCAGCAGTCTCACAGGGGGCGGTCAAGTCACCGGGGAGCTGTTTTTT
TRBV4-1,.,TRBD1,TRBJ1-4,CASSRDPGGKEKLFF,TGCGCCAGCAGCCGAGACCCAGGGGGAAAGGAAAAACTGTTTTTT
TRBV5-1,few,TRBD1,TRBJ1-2,CASSAGQGNYGYTF,TGCGCCAGCAGCGCGGGACAGGGGAACTATGGCTACACCTTC
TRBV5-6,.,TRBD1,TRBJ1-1,CASSRAGGRISTEAFF,TGTGCCAGCAGCCGTGCAGGGGGCAGGATATCCACTGAAGCTTTCTTT
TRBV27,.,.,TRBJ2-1,CASSLSIKYNEQFF,TGTGCCAGCAGTTTATCGATCAAATACAATGAGCAGTTCTTC
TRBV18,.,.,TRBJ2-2,CASLKENGELFF,TGTGCCAGTCTAAAGGAGAACGGGGAGCTGTTTTTT
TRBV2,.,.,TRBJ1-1,CASSEGGAEAFF,TGTGCCAGCAGTGAAGGGGGGGCTGAAGCTTTCTTT
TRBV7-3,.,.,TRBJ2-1,CASSLSRDDHEQFF,TGTGCCAGCAGCTTAAGCAGGGACGACCATGAGCAGTTCTTC
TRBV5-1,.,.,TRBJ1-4,CASSLVGQGTNEKLFF,TGCGCCAGCAGCTTGGTTGGCCAGGGGACTAATGAAAAACTGTTTTTT
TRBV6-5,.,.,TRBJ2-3,CASSYGTTNTDTQYF,TGTGCCAGCAGTTACGGGACAACCAACACAGATACGCAGTATTTT
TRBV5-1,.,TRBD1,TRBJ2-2,CASSFRTGQMGGELFF,TGCGCCAGCAGCTTTCGGACAGGGCAGATGGGCGGGGAGCTGTTTTTT
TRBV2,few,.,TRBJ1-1,CASSEAGIEAFF,TGTGCCAGCAGTGAAGCCGGGATTGAAGCTTTCTTT
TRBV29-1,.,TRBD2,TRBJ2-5,CSVEGGGRETQYF,TGCAGCGTAGAAGGCGGCGGGAGGGAGACCCAGTACTTC
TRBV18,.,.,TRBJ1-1,CASSTRQNTEAFF,TGTGCCAGCTCTACCCGACAGAACACTGAAGCTTTCTTT
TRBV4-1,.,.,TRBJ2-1,CASSQSSFNEQFF,TGCGCCAGCAGCCAATCGAGTTTCAATGAGCAGTTCTTC
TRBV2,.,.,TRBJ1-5,CASNLDSLNNQPQHF,TGTGCCAGCAATTTGGACAGCCTCAACAATCAGCCCCAGCATTTT
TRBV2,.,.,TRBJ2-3,CASTGTLSTDTQYF,TGTGCCAGCACCGGGACACTCAGCACAGATACGCAGTATTTT
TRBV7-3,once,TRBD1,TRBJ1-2,CASSLGTGTGYTF,TGTGCCAGCAGCTTAGGGACAGGGACAGGCTACACCTTC